The 18 T cell receptor beta chains in this list originate from one sample, sequenced in a study of shared clonotypes between healthy human individuals. The repertoire was sequenced with immunoSEQ multiplex PCR; TCRdb's copy has only in-frame clones and lacks some. The sample carries some 2.1 million clones, about 95% recorded once. Naive CD8 cells, CD45RO-negative and positively selected for CCR7, excluded terminally differentiated effector memory CD45RA+ cells. Sequencing was done on a sample of naive CD8+ T cells sorted from blood. Receptors originate from a man in his late teens or twenties in good health.

The chain links TRBV6-1 to TRBJ2-7; D is uncertain. CDR3 length: 15 amino acids. V was shortened by 5 bases and J by 0 bases, with 14 bases between the two germline ends. The germline V gene has CDR1 MNHNS and CDR2 SASEGT. For the CDR3, the DNA is TGTGCCAGCAGTTCCCTAGACCTCTCCTCCTACGAGCAGTACTTC. This codes for CASSSLDLSSYEQYF.

As regards this clone: Other DNA sequences in this sample translate to the same CDR3. The rearrangement joins TRBV5-6 to TRBJ2-5, with TRBD2 identical over 8 bases. The CDR3 has 13 amino acids. Germline V gene data show CDR1 as SGHDT and CDR2 as YYEEEE. J was trimmed by 3 bases and V by 4 bases; bases with no gene match: 2. CDR3: CASSSGGEETQYF. CDR3 nucleotide sequence: TGTGCCAGCAGCAGCGGGGGAGAAGAGACCCAGTACTTC.

CDR3 coding DNA: TGTGCCATCAGTGAACTAGCGGGACCGGGGGAGCAGTACTTC. Translated, it gives CAISELAGPGEQYF. The rearrangement uses TRBV10-3 and TRBJ2-7; 10 bases map to TRBD2. The CDR3 covers 14 residues. Trimming cost V 3 bases and J 7 bases; bases outside gene matches: 6. The germline gives CDR1 ENHRY, CDR2 SYGVKD.

The genes are TRBV27 and TRBJ2-2, with D uncertain. The V gene's germline CDR1 is MNHEY and CDR2 SMNVEV (reference sequence). V lost 6 bases, J lost 1 base, and 3 bases lay in between. This CDR3 comprises 12 residues. CDR3 nucleotide sequence: TGTGCCAGCAGGATGAACACCGGGGAGCTGTTTTTT. Translation gives CASRMNTGELFF.

The chain joins TRBV10-3 to TRBJ2-3, with D unresolved. The CDR3 runs 16 residues. V was cut by 0 bases and J by 3 bases, with 13 bases left in between. Germline assignment: CDR1 ENHRY and CDR2 SYGVKD. The CDR3 DNA reads as TGTGCCATCAGTGAGTCGAAGGGATCCCGTACAGATACGCAGTATTTT. It encodes CAISESKGSRTDTQYF.

This clone has just one count. This rearrangement joins TRBV6-1 to TRBJ2-5, with 7 bases aligning to TRBD1. V gave up 2 bases and J gave up 7 bases; unmatched junction bases: 10. The CDR3 runs 15 residues. CDR1 MNHNS and CDR2 SASEGT come from the germline V gene. The DNA for the CDR3 is TGTGCCAGCAGTGAAAAGGGGGCCCATTTCTCGACCCAGTACTTC. This codes for CASSEKGAHFSTQYF.

This clone was recorded at least ten times. The J gene is TRBJ2-7, the V gene TRBV4-1, with D perhaps TRBD2 (6 bases). Trimming left V 8 bases short and J 5 bases short, with 16 bases between. CDR3 length: 13 amino acids. Germline CDR1 is MGHRA and CDR2 is YSYEKL. The CDR3 coding sequence is TGCGCCAGCCGAGGGGTGGGGGGTAACGAGCAGTACTTC. Amino acids: CASRGVGGNEQYF.

This chain joins TRBV13 and TRBJ2-7; D may match TRBD1 or TRBD2 (5 bases each). V lost 4 bases and J 3 bases, leaving 10 bases between the germline ends. The V gene's germline CDR1 is PRHDT and CDR2 FYEKMQ (reference sequence). CDR3 length equals 13 residues. CDR3 protein: CASSSGPDYEQYF. As DNA, the CDR3 is TGTGCCAGCAGCTCGGGACCTGACTACGAGCAGTACTTC.

This chain links TRBV27 with TRBJ2-3; D not certain. Germline V gene lookup returns CDR1 MNHEY and CDR2 SMNVEV (reference sequence). This CDR3 has 15 residues. The V gene lost 2 bases and the J gene lost 0 bases, with 9 bases spanning the gap. This chain's CDR3 is CASSLGLRSTDTQYF. CDR3 nucleotide sequence: TGTGCCAGCAGTTTAGGCTTAAGGAGCACAGATACGCAGTATTTT.

This clone was seen just once. This chain links TRBV5-4 with TRBJ1-4; no reliable D call. The CDR3 sequence is 13 residues long. Germline loops: CDR1 SGHNT, CDR2 YYREEE (reference sequence). V lost 2 bases and J lost 5, with 7 bases in between. The chain's CDR3 is CASSFWGNEKLFF. CDR3 coding DNA: TGTGCCAGCAGCTTTTGGGGAAATGAAAAACTGTTTTTT.

The genes are TRBV9 and TRBJ1-2, with 9 bases matching TRBD1. The germline gives CDR1 SGDLS, CDR2 YYNGEE. Trimming took 4 bases from V and 6 from J; bases not matched to a gene: 13. The CDR3 extends over 16 amino acids. The CDR3: CASSPEQGAPRDGYTF. The DNA for the CDR3 is TGTGCCAGCAGCCCCGAACAGGGGGCGCCTCGGGATGGCTACACCTTC.

The chain combines TRBV7-6 with TRBJ2-3; D gene unclear. From germline, CDR1 is SGHVS and CDR2 FNYEAQ. This CDR3 has 17 residues. V was clipped by 2 bases and J by 2 bases, with 17 bases between them. CDR3 residues: CASSLLYPHTNTDTQYF. The CDR3 DNA follows: TGTGCCAGCAGCTTACTCTACCCACACACCAACACAGATACGCAGTATTTT.

The V call is TRBV21-1, the J call TRBJ2-7; the table's D gene call, TRBD1, was not cross checked with the DNA. TRBV21-1 is a pseudogene segment. The CDR3 length is 16 residues. The CDR3 here is CASSKEGRTGRYEQYF. DNA for the CDR3: TGTGCCAGCAGCAAAGAGGGCCGGACAGGGCGCTACGAGCAGTACTTC.

This rearrangement joins TRBV6-7 to TRBJ1-5; 9 positions match TRBD1. TRBV6-7 belongs to the ORF category, with a function that is uncertain. V gave up 6 bases and J gave up 5 bases; unmatched junction bases: 8. This CDR3 contains 15 residues. CDR3 region: CASRKTGGRDQPQHF. CDR3 DNA: TGTGCCAGCAGAAAAACAGGGGGCCGGGATCAGCCCCAGCATTTT.

This chain links TRBV5-6 with TRBJ2-7; the D is unclear. The ends were cut back, 3 bases at V and 1 base at J, with 11 bases in the middle. There are 14 residues in the CDR3. Germline V gene data show CDR1 as SGHDT and CDR2 as YYEEEE. The DNA for the CDR3 is TGTGCCAGCAGCTCACCGGGTTATTCCTACGAGCAGTACTTC. It yields the protein CASSSPGYSYEQYF.

The rearrangement links TRBV5-6 to TRBJ2-1; D gene ambiguous. The CDR3 is 12 amino acids. The germline V and J ends were trimmed by 0 bases and 9 bases, with 7 bases remaining between them. Germline V gene data show CDR1 as SGHDT and CDR2 as YYEEEE. The CDR3 protein is CASSLVAGEQFF. CDR3 coding DNA: TGTGCCAGCAGCTTGGTGGCAGGTGAGCAGTTCTTC.

This clone was recorded once. The chain combines TRBV6-6 with TRBJ2-1; possibly TRBD2 for D (7 bases). The CDR3 sequence is 15 residues long. Germline values: CDR1 MNHNY, CDR2 SVGAGI (reference sequence). Trimming shortened V by 5 bases and J by 4 bases, and 15 bases separated the two germline ends. The CDR3 spells CASSGLAGAYNEQFF. The CDR3 DNA reads as TGTGCCAGCAGTGGCCTGGCGGGGGCTTACAATGAGCAGTTCTTC.

This chain links TRBV4-3 with TRBJ2-5; tentatively, D is TRBD1 (6 bases). This CDR3 is 19 amino acids long. CDR1 LGHNA and CDR2 YSLEER come from the germline V gene. Trimming removed 0 bases at V and 0 bases at J, with 20 bases between. The CDR3 nucleotides are TGCGCCAGCAGCCAAGAGACAGAGTCTAGGGGGTGGTACCAAGAGACCCAGTACTTC. Its protein is CASSQETESRGWYQETQYF.